This T cell receptor beta chain was documented in a study of cytomegalovirus exposure and HLA in healthy donors. The trim removed 4 bases at V and 3 bases at J, leaving 7 bases unmatched. Germline V CDR1 and CDR2: SEHNR, FQNEAQ (reference sequence). This CDR3 comprises 15 residues. Comments on this clone: Its antigen is not identified.

The study ran its PCR with 60 Vbeta and 13 Jbeta primers. Clones were sequenced by immunoSEQ multiplex PCR, and TCRdb holds only the in-frame ones, with some missing. Among 110,000 to 150,000 clones listed, about 80% were seen once. Study-level findings and limits: Later analysis showed TCR association rates varying by HLA locus, highest for DRB1 and lowest for HLA-C.

The specimen sequenced was PBMCs. This receptor was obtained from a woman aged 55-69 years in good health and CMV-seropositive. The J gene is TRBJ2-3, the V gene TRBV7-9; 7 bases match TRBD1. The CDR3 protein is CASSSIWDRTDTQYF. Here the CDR3 DNA reads TGTGCCAGCAGCTCGATCTGGGACAGAACAGATACGCAGTATTTT.